The 14 T cell receptor beta chains reported below all come from one sample, sequenced in a study of T-cell reconstitution after alpha-beta-depleted transplantation in children. Preparation of the TCRbeta library used unique molecular identifiers. Using its own MiXCR run on the PCR reads, TCRdb lists one record per CDR3 protein. The sample has around 420,000 distinct CDR3 sequences, around 15% seen once. Source: PBMCs, mostly from graft donor cells, taken 360 days after TCRalphabeta/CD19-depleted stem cell transplant. The origin of the receptors is a boy younger than two who had a stem cell transplant for Wiskott-Aldrich syndrome, so the T cells may come from the graft donor.

This rearrangement joins TRBV20-1 to TRBJ2-1; D is unclear. The germline V and J ends were trimmed by 3 bases and 6 bases, with 9 bases remaining between them. Germline loops: CDR1 DFQATT, CDR2 SNEGSKA (reference sequence). The CDR3 is 12 residues long. The CDR3 reads CSASGDVNEQFF. The CDR3 region has the DNA TGCAGTGCTAGCGGAGACGTCAATGAGCAGTTCTTC.

This clonotype was seen a single time. The chain employs TRBV12-3 or TRBV12-4 and TRBJ2-7; unclear D gene. The J call may be in error: the DNA end matches TRBJ2-1 better. This CDR3 is 12 amino acids long. The CDR3 reads CASSFWGDEQFF. CDR3 nucleotides: TGTGCCAGCAGTTTCTGGGGTGACGAGCAGTTCTTC.

The chain carries TRBV10-1 and TRBJ1-6, with TRBD1 identical over 8 bases. J gave up 5 bases and V 3 bases, and 9 bases lay outside the gene matches. Germline loops: CDR1 WNHNN, CDR2 SYGVQD (reference sequence). CDR3 size: 17 residues. The CDR3 nucleotides read TGCGCCAGCAGTGAATTTTCCCGGGACAGGAATAATTCACCCCTCCACTTT. Translating gives CASSEFSRDRNNSPLHF.

This clonotype came up a few times. CDR3: CSASPLGEAAKNIQYF. The CDR3 DNA reads TGCAGTGCTAGTCCGCTAGGTGAAGCTGCCAAAAACATTCAGTACTTC. The chain joins TRBV20-1 to TRBJ2-4; D uncertain. Trimming pared 3 bases from V and 1 base from J, leaving 16 bases between. CDR3 size: 16 residues. Germline CDR1 reads DFQATT; CDR2 reads SNEGSKA (reference sequence).

The V gene is TRBV12-3 or TRBV12-4, the J gene TRBJ1-2; 8 bases are a match to TRBD1. With 3 bases clipped from V and 4 bases from J, the junction kept 7 bases outside the gene matches. This CDR3 is built from 15 residues. CDR3 protein: CASSLWDRFIYGYTF. The CDR3 coding sequence is TGTGCCAGCAGTTTGTGGGACAGGTTCATCTATGGCTACACCTTC.

The table lists this clonotype with a few counts. This sequence joins TRBV4-1 and TRBJ2-7; perhaps TRBD1 as D (6 bases). The V and J ends lost 0 bases and 2 bases respectively, with 11 bases between them. The CDR3 contains 15 residues. CDR1 is MGHRA, CDR2 YSYEKL, per germline. Here the CDR3 reads CASSQESGDAYEQYF. DNA of the CDR3: TGCGCCAGCAGCCAAGAATCAGGGGACGCCTACGAGCAGTACTTC.

The chain has TRBV18 and TRBJ2-1; maybe TRBD2 (6 bases). CDR1 and CDR2 from the germline V gene are KGHSH and LQKENI. V shed 3 bases and J shed 0 bases, with 18 bases lying between them. This CDR3 region has 18 residues. The CDR3 nucleotides read TGTGCCAGCTCACCTCGGGGGTTATCGTATAGCTCCTACAATGAGCAGTTCTTC. It codes for CASSPRGLSYSSYNEQFF.

CDR3 DNA: TGTGCCAGCTCACCACCGCTTTTAGCTACAAATGAGCAGTTCTTC. It yields the protein CASSPPLLATNEQFF. The V call is TRBV18, the J call TRBJ2-1; D call uncertain. Germline loops: CDR1 KGHSH, CDR2 LQKENI. V lost 0 bases and J 7 bases, leaving 13 bases between the germline ends. The length of the CDR3 is 15 residues.

This rearrangement joins TRBV15 to TRBJ1-1; D uncertain. The V and J ends lost 2 bases and 4 bases respectively, with 8 bases between them. This CDR3 is built from 13 residues. Per germline, CDR1 LNHNV and CDR2 YYDKDF (reference sequence). CDR3 region: CATSRLQVTEAFF. The CDR3 DNA sequence: TGTGCCACCAGCAGACTGCAAGTCACTGAAGCTTTCTTT.

The chain couples TRBV25-1 to TRBJ2-3, with D uncertain. Germline CDR1 reads MGHDK; CDR2 reads SYGVNS. V gave up 3 bases and J gave up 10 bases, with 11 bases separating them. This CDR3 is built from 12 residues. Here the CDR3 DNA reads TGTGCCAGCAGTGACTGGATCTCTGCGCAGTATTTT. This codes for CASSDWISAQYF.

This rearrangement joins TRBV19 to TRBJ2-7; D may match TRBD1 or TRBD2 (5 bases each). This CDR3 is 16 amino acids long. The V end was cut by 1 base, the J end by 2 bases, with 15 bases between. Germline V gene lookup returns CDR1 LNHDA and CDR2 SQIVND (reference sequence). The CDR3 DNA is TGTGCCAGTAGTATAGGAATCCGGGACGCCGCCTACGAGCAGTACTTC. The encoded protein is CASSIGIRDAAYEQYF.

The chain has TRBV27 and TRBJ2-7; 8 nucleotides align to TRBD1. The CDR3 consists of 14 residues. Looked up from germline, CDR1 is MNHEY and CDR2 is SMNVEV (reference sequence). V was clipped by 3 bases and J by 2 bases; unmatched bases: 3. The CDR3 DNA reads TGTGCCAGCAGTTTTGGACAGGGCCCCTACGAGCAGTACTTC. Its translation is CASSFGQGPYEQYF.

This clonotype was seen only a few times. The chain has TRBV12-3 or TRBV12-4 and TRBJ2-1; either TRBD1 or TRBD2 may fit D (5 bases each). V lost 3 bases and J lost 4, with 16 bases in between. This CDR3 region has 16 residues. The CDR3 region has the DNA TGTGCCAGCAGTTTCGAGCGCTTGGGGGTTTACAATGAGCAGTTCTTC. Protein sequence: CASSFERLGVYNEQFF.

The CDR3 spells CASSLTVRAKNIQYF. As DNA, the CDR3 is TGTGCCAGCAGTTTAACAGTTCGGGCCAAAAACATTCAGTACTTC. V is TRBV27 and J is TRBJ2-4; unclear D gene. V was pared by 2 bases and J by 1 base, with 9 bases between. CDR1 MNHEY and CDR2 SMNVEV come from the germline V gene (reference sequence). The length of the CDR3 is 15 residues.